This T cell receptor (beta chain) stems from a study of CXCR3-negative and CXCR3-positive naive CD8 T cells. Study-level points and caveats: Naive cells that were CXCR3-negative or CXCR3-positive used TRBV-TRBJ genes alike, while memory cells diverged.

Worth noting for this clonotype: Antigen specificity is unknown.

CDR1 and CDR2 (germline): SGHDN, FVKESK. This CDR3 has 15 amino acids. Each TRB cDNA library was prepared by 5' RACE (with UMI labels). No DNA is given; TCRdb re-called the 5' RACE reads and lists each CDR3 protein once. The sample holds roughly 48,000 distinct CDR3 sequences. The material sequenced was memory CD8+ T cells from blood. This rearrangement joins TRBV14 to TRBJ1-1. This TCR derives from a human donor in good health. Some clones in this sample may be carry-over from other donors' samples. The CDR3 protein is CASSQGGIRSTEAFF.